This TCR beta chain was observed in a study of cytomegalovirus exposure and HLA in healthy donors. As for the study in general: An earlier analysis identified some 110 million unique TCR beta sequences in approximately 190 million T cells.

This PCR relied on a set of 60 Vbeta primers and 13 Jbeta primers. Per the study methods: In a later analysis, of 80 million or so unique beta chains, roughly 10 million appeared in at least two donors. Assay used: immunoSEQ multiplex PCR; TCRdb lists only in-frame clones, some missing. Clone size and V and J calls were adopted from that table, with D and trimming inferred from the DNA. Seen here are 70,000 to 95,000 clones, under 80% observed once, and the top ten hold around 1.5%. Findings and caveats of the study: In a later analysis, at a false discovery rate of 0.05, 16,951 TCR beta sequences were associated with HLA alleles.

This clone was observed a few times. Its target is not known. The CDR3 covers 16 residues. Germline-derived CDR1 and CDR2 are KGHSH and LQKENI. V lost 6 bases, J lost 1 base, and 6 bases stayed unmatched. The receptor was derived from a man in his forties or fifties in good health and CMV-seronegative. Sequencing was carried out using PBMCs. V and J are TRBV18 and TRBJ2-2, with 9 bases fitting TRBD2. CDR3 sequence: CASSRLAVENTGELFF. The DNA of the CDR3 is TGTGCCAGCTCTCGACTAGCGGTAGAGAACACCGGGGAGCTGTTTTTT. Full variable domain (remainder filled in from reference TRBV18 and TRBJ2-2): NAGVMQNPRHLVRRRGQEARLRCSPMKGHSHVYWYRQLPEEGLKFMVYLQKENIIDESGMPKERFSAEFPKEGPSILRIQQVVRGDSAAYFCASSRLAVENTGELFFGEGSRLTVL.